Below are 14 T cell receptor beta chains sequenced from a single sample in a study of T cell responses to AZD1222 COVID-19 vaccine. Produced via immunoSEQ multiplex PCR; TCRdb's table is partial and in-frame only. The data show some 100,000 clones, roughly 90% seen once. The sample consisted of peripheral blood, taken on day 0 of AZD1222 vaccination. The receptors originated from an adult in good health.

This chain links TRBV4-1 with TRBJ2-2; D possibly corresponds to TRBD2 (6 bases). V dropped 6 bases and J dropped 4 bases, with 15 bases sitting between them. Germline values: CDR1 MGHRA, CDR2 YSYEKL. The CDR3 length is 15 residues. The CDR3 protein is CASSLRGKGTGELFF. The CDR3 region has the DNA TGCGCCAGCAGTCTTCGGGGGAAGGGCACCGGGGAGCTGTTTTTT.

This sequence joins TRBV5-5 and TRBJ1-4, with D perhaps matching TRBD1 (5 bases). CDR3 length: 16 residues. V lost 2 bases, J lost 10 bases, and 21 bases lay in between. The germline gives CDR1 SGHKS, CDR2 YYEKEE (reference sequence). This CDR3 reads CASSLTLAGGVGKLFF. DNA for the CDR3: TGTGCCAGCAGCTTAACATTAGCCGGAGGGGTCGGAAAACTGTTTTTT.

The chain employs TRBV20-1 and TRBJ2-1; 10 nucleotides match TRBD2. V was pared by 3 bases and J by 9 bases, with 2 bases of the junction left unmatched. Germline CDR1 and CDR2: DFQATT and SNEGSKA (reference sequence). The CDR3 extends over 12 amino acids. The DNA for the CDR3 is TGCAGTGCTAGTAGCGGGGGGTCTGAGCAGTTCTTC. Its protein is CSASSGGSEQFF.

This clone was observed once. The rearrangement joins TRBV28 to TRBJ1-5; 8 nucleotides agree with TRBD1. Unmatched junction bases numbered 8, after V lost 5 bases and J lost 2 bases. From germline, CDR1 is MDHEN and CDR2 SYDVKM. The CDR3 totals 16 residues. DNA for the CDR3: TGTGCCAGCAGTCCCGGGACAGGTCGTGGCAATCAGCCCCAGCATTTT. It codes for CASSPGTGRGNQPQHF.

The CDR3 coding sequence is TGCGCCAGCAGCCAAAACTCAGGGGGGCTAGCGGGGAAAACAGATACGCAGTATTTT. Translated, it gives CASSQNSGGLAGKTDTQYF. The J gene is TRBJ2-3, the V gene TRBV4-1; 9 bases match TRBD2. Looked up from germline, CDR1 is MGHRA and CDR2 is YSYEKL. V was pared by 2 bases and J by 3 bases, with 15 bases of the junction left unmatched. This CDR3 contains 19 residues.

This sequence joins TRBV4-3 and TRBJ1-2; D perhaps matches TRBD1 (5 bases). Between the trimmed V and J ends, which lost 1 base and 6 bases, there was a span of 15 bases. Germline CDR1 reads LGHNA; CDR2 reads YSLEER. There are 15 residues in the CDR3. In DNA, the CDR3 is TGCGCCAGCAGCCAAGTAGTTGGGGGGAGACATGGCTACACCTTC. This sequence encodes CASSQVVGGRHGYTF.

DNA for the CDR3: TGTGCCACCAGTGATCAGGGGGACTATGGCTACACCTTC. Its translation: CATSDQGDYGYTF. This chain uses TRBV24-1 with TRBJ1-2; 7 bases agree with TRBD1. This CDR3 is built from 13 residues. Looked up from germline, CDR1 is KGHDR and CDR2 is SFDVKD. With V trimmed by 3 bases and J by 3 bases, 0 bases remained unmatched.

In DNA form, the CDR3 reads TGTGCCAGTAGTACCTCCGGGACAGCCGTAGGTGAGCAGTTCTTC. Translated, it gives CASSTSGTAVGEQFF. The rearrangement joins TRBV19 to TRBJ2-1; 7 nucleotides agree with TRBD1. CDR1 LNHDA and CDR2 SQIVND come from the germline V gene (reference sequence). This CDR3 comprises 15 residues. The junction had 12 bases not matched to a gene; V was cut back by 4 bases and J by 9 bases.

The chain links TRBV15 to TRBJ1-1; D is uncertain. CDR3 size: 14 residues. Germline assignment: CDR1 LNHNV and CDR2 YYDKDF (reference sequence). Between the trimmed V and J ends, which lost 0 bases and 5 bases, there was a span of 10 bases. The CDR3 DNA reads TGTGCCACCAGCAGAGATTTGACTGGGACTGAAGCTTTCTTT. Its translation: CATSRDLTGTEAFF. The full variable domain, rest sourced from reference TRBV15 and TRBJ1-1, is DAMVIQNPRYQVTQFGKPVTLSCSQTLNHNVMYWYQQKSSQAPKLLFHYYDKDFNNEADTPDNFQSRRPNTSFCFLDIRSPGLGDTAMYLCATSRDLTGTEAFFGQGTRLTVV.

V usage is TRBV9 and J usage is TRBJ1-2; D not resolved. CDR3 length: 15 residues. CDR1 is SGDLS, CDR2 YYNGEE, per germline. V shed 0 bases and J shed 4 bases, with 13 bases lying between them. The CDR3 reads CASSVDQDGSYGYTF. In DNA form, the CDR3 reads TGTGCCAGCAGCGTAGATCAGGACGGCAGCTATGGCTACACCTTC.

The rearrangement links TRBV5-4 to TRBJ2-1; 7 bases line up with TRBD2. Per the germline V gene, CDR1 is SGHNT and CDR2 is YYREEE (reference sequence). The CDR3 runs to 14 residues. V was clipped by 0 bases and J by 9 bases; unmatched bases: 6. In DNA, the CDR3 is TGTGCCAGCAGCTTGGTTGGGGGGGAGGTTGAGCAGTTCTTC. As protein: CASSLVGGEVEQFF.

The chain joins TRBV18 to TRBJ2-7; tentative D call: TRBD1 (6 bases). Trimming took 2 bases from V and 6 from J, leaving 14 bases between them. Germline V gene data show CDR1 as KGHSH and CDR2 as LQKENI. CDR3 length equals 14 residues. Here the CDR3 DNA reads TGTGCCAGCTCACCAGGGGCAGGGGCAGTCGAGCAGTACTTC. Encoded protein: CASSPGAGAVEQYF.

The chain carries TRBV5-1 and TRBJ2-5, with D hard to call. The V end lost 5 bases, the J end lost 4 bases, and 6 bases lay between the germline ends. Germline CDR1 reads SGHRS; CDR2 reads YFSETQ. The CDR3 has 11 amino acids. CDR3 DNA: TGCGCCAGCAGTAGCACAGAGACCCAGTACTTC. Its protein is CASSSTETQYF.

The CDR3 reads CASSSDRTTDTQYF. The CDR3 nucleotides are TGTGCCAGCAGTTCGGACAGAACCACAGATACGCAGTATTTT. The V call is TRBV6-2 or TRBV6-3, the J call TRBJ2-3; D is perhaps TRBD1 (6 bases). The germline V gene has CDR1 MNHEY and CDR2 SVGEGT. Trimming cost V 4 bases and J 2 bases, with 10 bases left between them. This CDR3 spans 14 amino acids.